The 32 T cell receptor beta chains below all came from one sample that was sequenced in a study of cytomegalovirus exposure and HLA in healthy donors. Primers: 60 Vbeta forward and 13 Jbeta reverse. The data were produced by immunoSEQ multiplex PCR, yet TCRdb's version contains in-frame clones alone and is incomplete. The table records under 200,000 clones, roughly 79% of them present only once. The sample was PBMCs. These receptors were obtained from a woman aged 25 to 39 in good health and CMV-seropositive.

The chain carries TRBV29-1 and TRBJ1-3; D gene ambiguous. The germline gives CDR1 SQVTM, CDR2 ANQGSEA. Between the trimmed V and J ends, which lost 6 bases and 2 bases, there was a span of 8 bases. The CDR3 is 12 amino acids. CDR3: CSVRVTGNTIYF. CDR3 sequence (DNA): TGCAGCGTGCGGGTAACTGGAAACACCATATATTTT.

The chain links TRBV9 to TRBJ1-2; the match to TRBD1 covers 8 bases. V trimming: 1 base; J trimming: 8 bases; junction bases outside the gene matches: 4. CDR3 length equals 13 residues. CDR1 and CDR2 from the germline V gene are SGDLS and YYNGEE. CDR3 region: CASSVPGGEGYTF. DNA of the CDR3: TGTGCCAGCAGCGTACCAGGGGGCGAAGGCTACACCTTC. Based on the CDR3 plus reference TRBV9 and TRBJ1-2, the full variable domain is DSGVTQTPKHLITATGQRVTLRCSPRSGDLSVYWYQQSLDQGLQFLIQYYNGEERAKGNILERFSAQQFPDLHSELNLSSLELGDSALYFCASSVPGGEGYTFGSGTRLTVV.

V gene TRBV7-2 combines with J gene TRBJ2-3; 12 bases align to TRBD2. After removal of 6 bases from V and 2 bases from J, the junction contained 6 bases not matched to a gene. Germline CDR1 and CDR2: SGHTA and FQGNSA. The CDR3 extends over 16 amino acids. The CDR3 here is CASSSGLAGNTDTQYF. CDR3 nucleotides: TGTGCCAGCAGTTCAGGACTAGCGGGGAACACAGATACGCAGTATTTT.

This clone came up once. The genes are TRBV28 and TRBJ1-2, with D tentatively TRBD1 (6 bases). The germline gives CDR1 MDHEN, CDR2 SYDVKM. The CDR3 runs 15 residues. Trimming pared 1 base from V and 4 bases from J, leaving 13 bases between. The CDR3 loop is CASSLLQGGGYGYTF. The DNA for the CDR3 is TGTGCCAGCAGTTTATTACAAGGGGGGGGCTATGGCTACACCTTC.

The chain links TRBV7-9 to TRBJ1-3; D remains ambiguous. The germline V gene has CDR1 SEHNR and CDR2 FQNEAQ (reference sequence). The V end was cut by 5 bases, the J end by 0 bases, with 14 bases between. The CDR3 extends over 16 amino acids. The DNA of the CDR3 is TGTGCCAGCAGCCCCCGCGGTGGGAGCTCTGGAAACACCATATATTTT. Translating it yields CASSPRGGSSGNTIYF.

V and J are TRBV6-1 and TRBJ1-5; D possibly corresponds to TRBD1 (6 bases). In germline, CDR1 is MNHNS, CDR2 SASEGT. V gave up 1 base and J gave up 4 bases, with 8 bases separating them. CDR3 length: 14 amino acids. The CDR3 DNA follows: TGTGCCAGCAGTGAAGGGGGGACAAATCAGCCCCAGCATTTT. Residues: CASSEGGTNQPQHF.

The gene calls are TRBV2 and TRBJ1-5, with D possibly TRBD1 on 5 matching bases. Germline V gene sequence: CDR1 SNHLY, CDR2 FYNNEI. With 3 bases removed from V and 6 bases from J, the gap between germline ends came to 12 bases. CDR3 length: 14 amino acids. CDR3 in DNA: TGTGCCAGCAGTGAGCAGGGCGCGGTTCAGCCCCAGCATTTT. It codes for CASSEQGAVQPQHF.

A single count supports this clone. V and J are TRBV5-1 and TRBJ1-1; D is unclear. Germline assignment: CDR1 SGHRS and CDR2 YFSETQ. CDR3 length equals 13 residues. Deletions cut 5 bases from V and 0 bases from J, with 8 bases between. CDR3 protein: CASRQDVNTEAFF. CDR3 coding DNA: TGCGCCAGCAGGCAGGATGTGAACACTGAAGCTTTCTTT.

The chain recombines TRBV7-9 with TRBJ2-3; D is ambiguous. The CDR3 spans 14 residues. Germline lookup yields CDR1 SEHNR and CDR2 FQNEAQ (reference sequence). The V end lost 4 bases, the J end lost 5 bases, and 13 bases lay between the germline ends. DNA of the CDR3: TGTGCCAGCAGCTACCGTCCCGAGGTAGATACGCAGTATTTT. Translation gives CASSYRPEVDTQYF.

The V and J genes are TRBV2 and TRBJ2-5; D unresolved. Germline CDR1 is SNHLY and CDR2 is FYNNEI. V was shortened by 8 bases and J by 5 bases, with 3 bases between the two germline ends. CDR3 length equals 9 residues. CDR3 in amino acids: CASGETQYF. The CDR3 DNA reads TGTGCCAGCGGCGAGACCCAGTACTTC.

The chain employs TRBV29-1 and TRBJ1-1; D gene unclear. Germline CDR1 reads SQVTM; CDR2 reads ANQGSEA. V was cut by 7 bases and J by 6 bases, with 18 bases left in between. CDR3 size: 13 residues. The CDR3 nucleotides are TGCAGCGGACAACAGACCAACCCACCTGAAGCTTTCTTT. Its protein is CSGQQTNPPEAFF.

The chain carries TRBV18 and TRBJ1-4; D is uncertain. CDR1 KGHSH and CDR2 LQKENI come from the germline V gene. The V and J ends lost 1 base and 0 bases respectively, with 6 bases between them. This CDR3 has 15 amino acids. This chain's CDR3 is CASSPLPATNEKLFF. Here the CDR3 DNA reads TGTGCCAGCTCACCACTCCCTGCAACTAATGAAAAACTGTTTTTT.

The chain recombines TRBV30 with TRBJ1-2; perhaps TRBD1 as D (5 bases). V dropped 0 bases and J dropped 8 bases, with 16 bases sitting between them. CDR1 is GTSNPN and CDR2 is SVGIG in the germline V gene (reference sequence). The CDR3 contains 14 residues. The CDR3 DNA is TGTGCCTGGAGTGTACAGGCCAGGGCGGTCGGCTACACCTTC. Its translation: CAWSVQARAVGYTF. Based on the CDR3 plus reference TRBV30 and TRBJ1-2, the full variable domain is SQTIHQWPATLVQPVGSPLSLECTVEGTSNPNLYWYRQAAGRGLQLLFYSVGIGQISSEVPQNLSASRPQDRQFILSSKKLLLSDSGFYLCAWSVQARAVGYTFGSGTRLTVV.

The chain joins TRBV7-8 to TRBJ2-2; D not certain. Germline values: CDR1 SGHVS, CDR2 FQNEAQ. V lost 1 base to trimming and J lost 2 bases, with 5 bases between them. The CDR3 loop spans 14 amino acids. DNA for the CDR3: TGTGCCAGCAGCTTAGTAGTAAACACCGGGGAGCTGTTTTTT. This gives the protein CASSLVVNTGELFF.

V is TRBV5-4 and J is TRBJ2-1, with TRBD2 matching 11 bases. CDR1 and CDR2 from the germline V gene are SGHNT and YYREEE (reference sequence). This CDR3 is 19 amino acids long. V gave up 4 bases and J gave up 2 bases; unmatched junction bases: 14. CDR3 sequence reads: CASSRGQLAGGSPYNEQFF. CDR3 DNA: TGTGCCAGCAGCCGGGGTCAGCTAGCGGGAGGTAGCCCCTACAATGAGCAGTTCTTC.

The chain couples TRBV6-5 to TRBJ1-2; tentative D call: TRBD1 (6 bases). This CDR3 region has 14 residues. Germline V gene data show CDR1 as MNHEY and CDR2 as SVGAGI. The V end was cut by 6 bases, the J end by 1 base, with 12 bases between. CDR3 sequence reads: CASREIRGNYGYTF. CDR3 bases: TGTGCCAGCAGAGAAATCAGGGGTAACTATGGCTACACCTTC.

The chain links TRBV9 to TRBJ2-3; 13 positions agree with TRBD2. This CDR3 spans 14 amino acids. The germline gives CDR1 SGDLS, CDR2 YYNGEE. V was pared by 0 bases and J by 9 bases, with 1 base of the junction left unmatched. CDR3 DNA: TGTGCCAGCAGCGTAGGGACTAGCGGGGGAACGCAGTATTTT. Translation gives CASSVGTSGGTQYF.

This clone appeared a single time. The chain employs TRBV27 and TRBJ2-7, with TRBD2 identical over 10 bases. In germline, CDR1 is MNHEY, CDR2 SMNVEV (reference sequence). V was clipped by 7 bases and J by 2 bases; unmatched bases: 17. The CDR3 is made up of 18 amino acids. CDR3 nucleotide sequence: TGTGCCAGCACTAACATAGCGGGAGGTATTAGTCGTACCTACGAGCAGTACTTC. Translating it yields CASTNIAGGISRTYEQYF.

J is TRBJ1-1 and V is TRBV18; D not resolved. CDR1 is KGHSH, CDR2 LQKENI, per germline. The CDR3 contains 13 residues. V gave up 3 bases and J gave up 0 bases, with 5 bases separating them. CDR3 sequence: CASSPGMNTEAFF. CDR3 DNA sequence: TGTGCCAGCTCACCGGGCATGAACACTGAAGCTTTCTTT.

This chain links TRBV29-1 with TRBJ2-7; perhaps TRBD2 as D (6 bases). In germline, CDR1 is SQVTM, CDR2 ANQGSEA. The V end was cut by 6 bases, the J end by 0 bases, with 15 bases between. The CDR3 totals 14 residues. The CDR3 reads CSVRGTDYSYEQYF. CDR3 sequence (DNA): TGCAGCGTCCGTGGGACGGACTACTCCTACGAGCAGTACTTC.

In DNA, the CDR3 is TGTGCCAGCGACGGGGCGGCGGGGAACTACAATGAGCAGTTCTTC. This gives the protein CASDGAAGNYNEQFF. The V call is TRBV28, the J call TRBJ2-1, with D perhaps matching TRBD2 (6 bases). Germline V gives CDR1 MDHEN, CDR2 SYDVKM. This CDR3 comprises 15 residues. The ends were cut back, 8 bases at V and 3 bases at J, with 17 bases in the middle.

The chain uses TRBV10-3 and TRBJ1-1, with 12 bases identical to TRBD1. This CDR3 has 15 residues. CDR1 ENHRY and CDR2 SYGVKD come from the germline V gene. V trimming: 6 bases; J trimming: 7 bases; junction bases outside the gene matches: 9. CDR3 sequence: CAIRPGDRGPLEAFF. DNA for the CDR3: TGTGCCATCAGGCCAGGGGACAGGGGGCCCCTTGAAGCTTTCTTT.

This clone appeared a few times. The V and J genes are TRBV19 and TRBJ2-7; 7 nucleotides align to TRBD1. The J segment lost 1 base and the V segment lost 5 bases, leaving 2 bases of the junction unmatched. The CDR3 runs to 13 residues. Germline values: CDR1 LNHDA, CDR2 SQIVND (reference sequence). CDR3 amino acids: CASSWTGSYEQYF. The CDR3 DNA reads TGTGCCAGTAGTTGGACAGGATCCTACGAGCAGTACTTC.

The chain recombines TRBV28 with TRBJ1-5; D unclear. Trimming cost V 6 bases and J 4 bases, with 7 bases left between them. This CDR3 spans 12 amino acids. Germline CDR1 reads MDHEN; CDR2 reads SYDVKM. CDR3 DNA sequence: TGTGCCAGCAGCGACTGGAATCAGCCCCAGCATTTT. Amino acids: CASSDWNQPQHF.

This rearrangement joins TRBV7-2 to TRBJ2-5; tentative D call: TRBD2 (6 bases). V was clipped by 5 bases and J by 0 bases, with 16 bases between them. CDR3 size: 16 residues. Germline CDR1 reads SGHTA; CDR2 reads FQGNSA. CDR3 sequence: CASSPFRREYQETQYF. The DNA of the CDR3 is TGTGCCAGCAGCCCATTCCGGCGGGAATACCAAGAGACCCAGTACTTC. The entire variable domain, with the rest obtained from reference TRBV7-2 and TRBJ2-5, is as follows: GAGVSQSPSNKVTEKGKDVELRCDPISGHTALYWYRQSLGQGLEFLIYFQGNSAPDKSGLPSDRFSAERTGGSVSTLTIQRTQQEDSAVYLCASSPFRREYQETQYFGPGTRLLVL.

The count of this clone is one. The chain joins TRBV7-6 to TRBJ2-2, with D unresolved. Trimming cost V 1 base and J 4 bases, with 13 bases left between them. Germline V CDR1 and CDR2: SGHVS, FNYEAQ. The CDR3 consists of 16 residues. This CDR3 reads CASSLVTISGTGELFF. The CDR3 region has the DNA TGTGCCAGCAGCTTAGTAACTATATCGGGCACCGGGGAGCTGTTTTTT.

V is TRBV6-5 and J is TRBJ2-5; a weak D match, TRBD1 (6 bases). Trimming stripped 6 bases from V and 1 base from J, with 15 bases between. Germline loops: CDR1 MNHEY, CDR2 SVGAGI. The length of the CDR3 is 15 residues. The CDR3 protein is CASRSVGGVQETQYF. The DNA of the CDR3 is TGTGCCAGCAGGTCCGTAGGGGGAGTCCAAGAGACCCAGTACTTC.

The rearrangement joins TRBV19 to TRBJ1-2, with TRBD1 as a possible D gene (6 bases). The germline V gene encodes CDR1 LNHDA and CDR2 SQIVND (reference sequence). This CDR3 is built from 14 residues. V was shortened by 6 bases and J by 4 bases, with 15 bases between the two germline ends. CDR3 in DNA: TGTGCCAGTAGGGACAGACAAACCCTCTATGGCTACACCTTC. The encoded protein is CASRDRQTLYGYTF. Supplemented by reference TRBV19 and TRBJ1-2, the full variable domain reads DGGITQSPKYLFRKEGQNVTLSCEQNLNHDAMYWYRQDPGQGLRLIYYSQIVNDFQKGDIAEGYSVSREKKESFPLTVTSAQKNPTAFYLCASRDRQTLYGYTFGSGTRLTVV.

The chain combines TRBV12-1 with TRBJ2-4; the table calls TRBD1, which could not be checked here. TRBV12-1 is labeled a pseudogene. This CDR3 is 20 amino acids long. CDR3 DNA sequence: TGTGCCAGCAGCCCCGATATTGAGTTTCGCAGGGAAACAGCCAAAAACATTCAGTACTTC. The encoded protein is CASSPDIEFRRETAKNIQYF.

The chain has TRBV27 and TRBJ2-1; 9 nucleotides line up with TRBD1. CDR1 MNHEY and CDR2 SMNVEV come from the germline V gene (reference sequence). The ends lost 2 bases at V and 11 bases at J; junction bases unmatched: 13. This CDR3 contains 16 residues. This CDR3 is CASSLAGTGRGAQQFF. In DNA, the CDR3 is TGTGCCAGCAGTTTAGCCGGGACAGGGAGGGGGGCACAGCAGTTCTTC.

The chain has TRBV4-1 and TRBJ2-7; 9 positions match TRBD1. CDR3 length: 15 amino acids. V trimming: 2 bases; J trimming: 9 bases; junction bases outside the gene matches: 11. The germline gives CDR1 MGHRA, CDR2 YSYEKL. The CDR3 nucleotides are TGCGCCAGCAGCCAACCCGGGACAGGGAACAAGAGGCAGTACTTC. Amino acid sequence: CASSQPGTGNKRQYF.

The DNA for the CDR3 is TGTGCCAGCAGCCTAACGACTTCCACAAACACCGGGGAGCTGTTTTTT. It is translated as CASSLTTSTNTGELFF. The chain carries TRBV7-7 and TRBJ2-2; D uncertain. Germline loops: CDR1 SSHAT, CDR2 FNYEAQ (reference sequence). V was shortened by 5 bases and J by 2 bases, with 15 bases between the two germline ends. This CDR3 has 16 amino acids.